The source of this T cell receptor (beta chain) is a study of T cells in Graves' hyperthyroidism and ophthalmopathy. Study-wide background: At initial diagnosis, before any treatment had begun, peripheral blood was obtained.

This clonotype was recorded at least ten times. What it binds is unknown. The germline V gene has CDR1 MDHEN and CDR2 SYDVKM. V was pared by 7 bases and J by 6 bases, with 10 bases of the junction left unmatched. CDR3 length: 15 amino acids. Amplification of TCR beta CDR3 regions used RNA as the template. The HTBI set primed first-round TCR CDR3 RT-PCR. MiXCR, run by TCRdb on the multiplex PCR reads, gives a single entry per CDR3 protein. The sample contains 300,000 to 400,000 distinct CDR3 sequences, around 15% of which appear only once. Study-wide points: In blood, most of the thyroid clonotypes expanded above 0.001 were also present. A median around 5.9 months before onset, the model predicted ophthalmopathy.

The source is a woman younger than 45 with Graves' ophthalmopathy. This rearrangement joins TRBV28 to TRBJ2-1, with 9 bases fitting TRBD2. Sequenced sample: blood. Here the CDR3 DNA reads TGTGCCAGCACCGCCGGAGGTAGCGGGGGCAATGAGCAGTTCTTC. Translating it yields CASTAGGSGGNEQFF.